The next 20 T cell receptor beta chains were all read from a single sample in a study of cytomegalovirus exposure and HLA in healthy donors. The primer mix had 60 Vbeta and 13 Jbeta primers. Clones were sequenced by immunoSEQ multiplex PCR, and TCRdb holds only the in-frame ones, with some missing. The table includes about 160,000 clones, around 80% detected once. Source material: PBMCs. These receptor sequences come from a man aged 40-49 years in good health and CMV-seronegative.

In DNA, the CDR3 is TGTGCCAGCAGCCTACTGACTAGCGGCTCCTACAATGAGCAGTTCTTC. Translated: CASSLLTSGSYNEQFF. This chain connects TRBV7-9 to TRBJ2-1; 9 positions match TRBD2. The CDR3 has 16 residues. Germline V gives CDR1 SEHNR, CDR2 FQNEAQ (reference sequence). Trimming at V came to 5 bases and at J to 0 bases, leaving 5 bases not matched to a gene.

The chain combines TRBV6-1 with TRBJ1-1, with TRBD1 identical over 9 bases. The CDR3 contains 15 residues. Germline trimming cut 4 bases from V and 1 base from J; bases unmatched to any gene: 4. The germline V gene has CDR1 MNHNS and CDR2 SASEGT. The CDR3 nucleotides read TGTGCCAGCAGTGGAAGACAGGGGGGGAACACTGAAGCTTTCTTT. This encodes CASSGRQGGNTEAFF.

The J gene is TRBJ1-2, the V gene TRBV19; D gene unclear. CDR1 is LNHDA and CDR2 is SQIVND in the germline V gene (reference sequence). The CDR3 is 14 residues long. Trimming took off 3 bases at V and 2 bases at J, with 10 bases between the two ends. CDR3 region: CASSIPPRNYGYTF. In nucleotides, the CDR3 is TGTGCCAGTAGTATTCCCCCACGGAACTATGGCTACACCTTC.

The chain combines TRBV7-2 with TRBJ1-3; TRBD1 is a possible D gene (5 bases). Germline CDR1 SGHTA, CDR2 FQGNSA. Trimming left V 5 bases short and J 3 bases short, with 8 bases between. This CDR3 contains 13 residues. The CDR3 DNA sequence: TGTGCCAGCAGCCGAGACAGTGGAAACACCATATATTTT. It specifies CASSRDSGNTIYF.

The rearrangement joins TRBV5-1 to TRBJ2-1; TRBD2 matches at 8 bases. The V gene end was trimmed by 4 bases and the J gene end by 1 base; junction bases not matched to a gene: 4. The CDR3 consists of 15 residues. Germline V lookup: CDR1 SGHRS, CDR2 YFSETQ. CDR3 in amino acids: CASSAAGGSYNEQFF. The CDR3 region has the DNA TGCGCCAGCAGCGCCGCGGGAGGATCCTACAATGAGCAGTTCTTC.

The rearrangement links TRBV11-2 to TRBJ1-2; TRBD1 is a possible D gene (5 bases). V lost 5 bases, J lost 4 bases, and 17 bases lay in between. The length of the CDR3 is 15 residues. The V gene's germline CDR1 is SGHAT and CDR2 FQNNGV. CDR3 bases: TGTGCCAGCAGCGCAGTCGCCAGGGTCATCTATGGCTACACCTTC. Translating it yields CASSAVARVIYGYTF.

The J gene is TRBJ2-5, the V gene TRBV5-6; the match to TRBD2 covers 7 bases. Germline CDR1 SGHDT, CDR2 YYEEEE. The CDR3 spans 12 residues. V was pared by 5 bases and J by 5 bases, with 3 bases of the junction left unmatched. The chain's CDR3 is CASRATSETQYF. In DNA form, the CDR3 reads TGTGCCAGCAGGGCGACTAGCGAGACCCAGTACTTC.

V and J are TRBV19 and TRBJ1-5, with 11 bases lining up with TRBD1. J lost 1 base, V lost 9 bases, and 14 bases had no gene match. There are 18 residues in the CDR3. CDR1 and CDR2 from the germline V gene are LNHDA and SQIVND (reference sequence). CDR3: CASHTGTGGYGSNQPQHF. The CDR3 DNA sequence: TGTGCCAGCCACACCGGGACAGGGGGATATGGGAGCAATCAGCCCCAGCATTTT.

The chain has TRBV2 and TRBJ2-7; 9 bases match TRBD2. Germline V gene lookup returns CDR1 SNHLY and CDR2 FYNNEI. The CDR3 is 15 amino acids. The trim removed 3 bases at V and 6 bases at J, leaving 9 bases unmatched. The CDR3 is CASSDFAGGPLEQYF. In DNA form, the CDR3 reads TGTGCCAGCAGTGATTTTGCGGGAGGGCCTCTCGAGCAGTACTTC.

The rearrangement joins TRBV4-2 to TRBJ1-1; possible D gene TRBD1, 6 bases. CDR1 is LGHNA and CDR2 is YNFKEQ in the germline V gene. The CDR3 consists of 15 residues. V dropped 0 bases and J dropped 5 bases, with 13 bases sitting between them. The CDR3 DNA follows: TGTGCCAGCAGCCAAGAGGGGGCACTGGGGACTGAAGCTTTCTTT. Translation gives CASSQEGALGTEAFF.

This chain links TRBV5-1 with TRBJ2-4, with TRBD1 identical over 8 bases. Germline-derived CDR1 and CDR2 are SGHRS and YFSETQ. Trimming removed 0 bases from V and 5 bases from J; junction bases left unmatched: 4. This CDR3 is built from 15 residues. CDR3 protein: CASSLDQGAQNIQYF. In nucleotides, the CDR3 is TGCGCCAGCAGCTTGGACCAGGGGGCGCAAAACATTCAGTACTTC.

The chain recombines TRBV5-1 with TRBJ2-2; D not certain. V lost 0 bases, J lost 4 bases, and 7 bases lay in between. The CDR3 spans 14 residues. Germline V lookup: CDR1 SGHRS, CDR2 YFSETQ. Here the CDR3 reads CASSLGQITGELFF. CDR3 sequence (DNA): TGCGCCAGCAGCTTGGGGCAGATCACCGGGGAGCTGTTTTTT.

This rearrangement joins TRBV7-2 to TRBJ2-1, with D possibly matching TRBD1 (5 bases). The V gene lost 1 base and the J gene lost 2 bases, with 12 bases spanning the gap. Germline CDR1 reads SGHTA; CDR2 reads FQGNSA. This CDR3 comprises 16 residues. CDR3 bases: TGTGCCAGCAGCTTAGTGCCCCAGGGTCCCTACAATGAGCAGTTCTTC. Residues: CASSLVPQGPYNEQFF.

Points on this clone: At one boundary the junction diverges from the germline segment, which might be a read error. The rearrangement uses TRBV7-9 and TRBJ2-5; TRBD2 aligns across 9 bases. Germline CDR1 SEHNR, CDR2 FQNEAQ (reference sequence). This CDR3 region has 16 residues. CDR3 bases: TGTTCCAGCACCCACCGGGCTAGCGGGGTGCAAGAGACCCAGTACTTC. Translation gives CSSTHRASGVQETQYF.

V and J are TRBV6-1 and TRBJ1-5, with D perhaps TRBD1 (6 bases). Trimming left V 7 bases short and J 8 bases short, with 15 bases between. This CDR3 contains 13 residues. From germline, CDR1 is MNHNS and CDR2 SASEGT. In nucleotides, the CDR3 is TGTGCCAGCACTGACGACAGGCAGAAGCCCCAGCATTTT. Translated, it gives CASTDDRQKPQHF.

V gene TRBV6-5 combines with J gene TRBJ2-2; D not resolved. Per the germline V gene, CDR1 is MNHEY and CDR2 is SVGAGI. CDR3 size: 12 residues. V was shortened by 8 bases and J by 1 base, with 5 bases between the two germline ends. CDR3 residues: CASGRNTGELFF. Here the CDR3 DNA reads TGTGCCAGCGGGCGGAACACCGGGGAGCTGTTTTTT.

The chain links TRBV7-2 to TRBJ1-2, with TRBD1 matching over 7 bases. J lost 1 base, V lost 5 bases, and 7 bases had no gene match. The CDR3 sequence is 15 residues long. Per germline, CDR1 SGHTA and CDR2 FQGNSA. CDR3 sequence (DNA): TGTGCCAGCAGCAAGACAGGGTACCTTAACTATGGCTACACCTTC. It yields the protein CASSKTGYLNYGYTF.

This chain joins TRBV5-1 and TRBJ2-1, with a tentative D call TRBD2 (5 bases). CDR3 size: 11 residues. Trimming took 3 bases from V and 9 from J, leaving 7 bases between them. The germline V gene has CDR1 SGHRS and CDR2 YFSETQ. The DNA for the CDR3 is TGCGCCAGCAGCTATGGACTTGAGCAGTTCTTC. Translated, it gives CASSYGLEQFF.

This chain links TRBV28 with TRBJ1-4; the D is unclear. The germline gives CDR1 MDHEN, CDR2 SYDVKM. V lost 5 bases to trimming and J lost 8 bases, with 18 bases between them. The CDR3 spans 15 residues. The CDR3 here is CASSPLGRTDEKLFF. The CDR3 DNA reads TGTGCCAGCAGTCCCCTCGGGAGAACTGACGAAAAACTGTTTTTT.

For this clone: Other DNA sequences of this sample code for an identical CDR3. The chain combines TRBV29-1 with TRBJ2-7, with 9 bases aligning to TRBD1. J gave up 3 bases and V 0 bases, and 3 bases lay outside the gene matches. The CDR3 extends over 14 amino acids. Germline assignment: CDR1 SQVTM and CDR2 ANQGSEA. CDR3 amino acids: CSVEDPGQGYEQYF. CDR3 nucleotides: TGCAGCGTTGAAGACCCGGGACAGGGCTACGAGCAGTACTTC.